This TCR beta chain was retrieved from a study of CD8 T cells in ankylosing spondylitis. The study, taken as a whole, reports: In peripheral blood, disease-linked CD8+ clones occurred at relatively low frequencies. Enrichment of disease-linked clones was reportedly significant in matched ankylosing spondylitis synovial fluid.

This CDR3 is 13 amino acids long. CDR1 LGHNA and CDR2 YSLEER come from the germline V gene. V was clipped by 4 bases and J by 6 bases, with 11 bases between them. About this clonotype itself: What it binds is not known.

Quantitative 5'-RACE was performed with molecular barcodes, and it yielded the TCR beta libraries. TCRdb used MiXCR to reprocess the 5' RACE reads, holding one entry per CDR3 protein. The data show about 27,000 distinct CDR3 sequences, over 6.5% seen once. The sequenced sample consisted of blood. This chain joins TRBV4-3 and TRBJ2-3, with a possible D match to TRBD1 (6 bases). This receptor was obtained from a male donor with ankylosing spondylitis or in good health (not recorded which). In DNA form, the CDR3 reads TGCGCCAGCAGCCCCCCAGGGGAGGATACGCAGTATTTT. The encoded protein is CASSPPGEDTQYF.